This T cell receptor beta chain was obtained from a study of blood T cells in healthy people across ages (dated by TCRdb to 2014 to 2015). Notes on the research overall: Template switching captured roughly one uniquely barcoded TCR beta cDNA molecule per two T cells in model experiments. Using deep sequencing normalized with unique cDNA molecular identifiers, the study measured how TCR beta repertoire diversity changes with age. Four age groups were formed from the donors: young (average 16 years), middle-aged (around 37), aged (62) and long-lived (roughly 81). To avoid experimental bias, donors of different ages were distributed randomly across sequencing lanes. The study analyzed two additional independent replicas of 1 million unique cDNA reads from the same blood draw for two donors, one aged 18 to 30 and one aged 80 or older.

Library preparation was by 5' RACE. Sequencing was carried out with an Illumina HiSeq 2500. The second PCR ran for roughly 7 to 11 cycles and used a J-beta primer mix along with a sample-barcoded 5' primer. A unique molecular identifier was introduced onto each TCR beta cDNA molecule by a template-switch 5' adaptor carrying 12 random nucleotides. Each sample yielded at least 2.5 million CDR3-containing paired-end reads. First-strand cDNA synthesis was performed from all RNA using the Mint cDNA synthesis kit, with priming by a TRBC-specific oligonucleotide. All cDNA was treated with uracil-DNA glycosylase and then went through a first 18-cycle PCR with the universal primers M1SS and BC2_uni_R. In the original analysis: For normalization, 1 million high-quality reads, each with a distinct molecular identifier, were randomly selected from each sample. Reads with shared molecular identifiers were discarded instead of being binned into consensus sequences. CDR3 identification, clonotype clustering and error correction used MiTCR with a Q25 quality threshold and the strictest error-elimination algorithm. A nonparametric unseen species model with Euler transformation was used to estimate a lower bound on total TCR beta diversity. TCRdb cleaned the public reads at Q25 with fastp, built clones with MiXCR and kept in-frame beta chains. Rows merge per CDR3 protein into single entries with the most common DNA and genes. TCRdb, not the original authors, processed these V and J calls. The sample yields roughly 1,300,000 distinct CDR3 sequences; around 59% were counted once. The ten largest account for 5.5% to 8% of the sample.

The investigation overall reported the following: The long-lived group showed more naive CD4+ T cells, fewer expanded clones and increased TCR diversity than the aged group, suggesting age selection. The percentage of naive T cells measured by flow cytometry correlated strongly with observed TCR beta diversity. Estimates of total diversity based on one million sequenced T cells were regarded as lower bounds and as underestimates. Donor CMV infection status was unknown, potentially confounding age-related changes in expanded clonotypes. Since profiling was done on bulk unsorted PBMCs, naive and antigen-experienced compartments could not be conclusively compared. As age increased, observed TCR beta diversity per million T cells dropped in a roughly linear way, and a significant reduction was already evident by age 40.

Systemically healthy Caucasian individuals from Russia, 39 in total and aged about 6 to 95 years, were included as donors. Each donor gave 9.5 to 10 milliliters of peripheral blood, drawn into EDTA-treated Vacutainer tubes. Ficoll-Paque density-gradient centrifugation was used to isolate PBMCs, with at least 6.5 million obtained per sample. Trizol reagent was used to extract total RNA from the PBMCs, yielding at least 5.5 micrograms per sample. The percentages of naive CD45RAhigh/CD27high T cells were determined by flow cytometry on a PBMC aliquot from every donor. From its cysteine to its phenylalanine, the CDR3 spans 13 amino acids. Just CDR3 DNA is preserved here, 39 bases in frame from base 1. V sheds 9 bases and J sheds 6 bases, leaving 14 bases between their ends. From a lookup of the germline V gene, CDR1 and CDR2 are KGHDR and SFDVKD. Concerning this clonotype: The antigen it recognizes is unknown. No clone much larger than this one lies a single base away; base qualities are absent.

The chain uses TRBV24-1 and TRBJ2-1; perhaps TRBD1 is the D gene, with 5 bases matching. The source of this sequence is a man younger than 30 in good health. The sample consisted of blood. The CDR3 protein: CATGQGSSNEQFF. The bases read TGTGCCACCGGGCAGGGTAGTAGCAATGAGCAGTTCTTC.